The rows below give T cell receptor beta chains drawn from one sample of a study of T-cell memory formation after mild COVID-19. TCRdb independently ran MiXCR on the 5' RACE reads; one entry per CDR3 protein. The table has approximately 300,000 distinct CDR3 sequences, around a sixth seen once. Specimen: PBMCs or a T cell subset sorted from them (not recorded which). These receptors were taken from a young man who had mild COVID-19 (a few samples of this study predate the infection). Cell type and time point are not known. Both conserved end residues are part of each CDR3. The D gene is left open where the match is weak. For some rows the clone size is stated as once, few or many, or as a class when expanded; others skip it.

D gene	clone size	J gene	V gene	CDR3 DNA	CDR3 protein
.	few	TRBJ2-2	TRBV7-3	TGTGCCAGCAGCCACCTAGGGAGTGAGCTCGACGAGGAGCTGTTTTTT	CASSHLGSELDEELFF
.	.	TRBJ2-5	TRBV21-1	TGTGCCAGCAGCAAAGACGGCGTATTAGGAACCCAGTACTTC	CASSKDGVLGTQYF
.	many	TRBJ2-1	TRBV7-2	TGTGCCAGCAGCTTAGCCCGTCTAGAAGGTGAGAATGAGCAGTTCTTC	CASSLARLEGENEQFF
.	many	TRBJ2-7	TRBV12-3/TRBV12-4	TGTGCCAGCAGTTGGGGGGGGCCCGAGCAGTACTTC	CASSWGGPEQYF
.	many	TRBJ2-3	TRBV12-3/TRBV12-4	TGTGCCAGCAGGTCAGACAGGCCACCTAGCACAGATACGCAGTATTTT	CASRSDRPPSTDTQYF
.	many	TRBJ1-1	TRBV5-1	TGCGCCAGCAGCTTGAGGGGGAACACTGAAGCTTTCTTT	CASSLRGNTEAFF
.	.	TRBJ2-1	TRBV24-1	TGTGCCACCAGTGATTTCCAGAATGAGCAGTTCTTC	CATSDFQNEQFF
.	few	TRBJ2-3	TRBV12-3/TRBV12-4	TGTGCCAGCAGCCCCCGACGGCGGGGCCTCACAGATACGCAGTATTTT	CASSPRRRGLTDTQYF
.	few	TRBJ1-6	TRBV5-1	TGCGCCAGCAGCGAGGCGTCCTATAATTCACCCCTCCACTTT	CASSEASYNSPLHF
.	.	TRBJ1-5	TRBV3-1	TGTGCCAGCAGCCAAGACCTAGGCTGGGGACAGCCCCAGCATTTT	CASSQDLGWGQPQHF
TRBD1	few	TRBJ2-5	TRBV7-9	TGTGCCAGCAGTTTGACAGGGGGCTGGGAAGAGACCCAGTACTTC	CASSLTGGWEETQYF